This T cell receptor (beta chain) was obtained from a study of blood T cell repertoires in COVID-19. The overall study: The cDNA or gDNA used as material had been derived from T cells, B-cell-depleted T cells, or PBMCs.

Methods used by the authors: Estimation of nucleated cell counts relied on the amplification of reference gene primers. TCRdb's copy holds only in-frame clones and misses some; the assay was immunoSEQ multiplex PCR. V and J calls and clone size follow that table, whereas D and trimming were derived from the DNA. The sample includes about 240,000 clones, roughly 90% of them seen just once. Symptom resolution, clearance, or two negative PCRs marked the recovered donors of Cohort 3. This clone was seen once. The junction and the germline gene differ at one end; a read error may be behind it. Germline V gene lookup returns CDR1 LNHDA and CDR2 SQIVND (reference sequence). The CDR3 loop spans 13 amino acids.

This sequence originates from a man aged 35 to 55 who had recovered from COVID-19. Sequenced input: PBMCs or T cells enriched from blood (not recorded which). The chain employs TRBV19 and TRBJ2-7, with TRBD1 identical over 9 bases. The CDR3 bases are TGTGCCAGTAGTATTCTCCTCCGGGACAGGGTTTTCTTC. This encodes CASSILLRDRVFF.